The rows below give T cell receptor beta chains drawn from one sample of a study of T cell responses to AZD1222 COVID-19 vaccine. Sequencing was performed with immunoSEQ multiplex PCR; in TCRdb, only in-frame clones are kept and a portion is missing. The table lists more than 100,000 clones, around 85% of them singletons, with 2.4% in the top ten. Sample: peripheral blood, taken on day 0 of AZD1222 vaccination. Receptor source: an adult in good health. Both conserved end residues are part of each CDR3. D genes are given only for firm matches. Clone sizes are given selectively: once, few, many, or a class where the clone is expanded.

CDR3 protein: CASSLAAGELFF
D gene: NA
V gene: TRBV5-6
clone size: NA

CDR3 protein: CASSQSGQGFGYTF
D gene: TRBD1
V gene: TRBV16
clone size: NA

CDR3 protein: CASSLKGVRDTQYF
D gene: NA
V gene: TRBV5-1
clone size: NA

CDR3 protein: CASRSDQGWNQPQHF
D gene: NA
V gene: TRBV28
clone size: NA

CDR3 protein: CASSITPAGGAEDEQFF
D gene: TRBD1
V gene: TRBV19
clone size: NA

CDR3 protein: CASSLAWGVITGELFF
D gene: NA
V gene: TRBV5-4
clone size: once

CDR3 protein: CASTGTAFGSNQPQHF
D gene: TRBD1
V gene: TRBV19
clone size: NA

CDR3 protein: CASGGAINSNQPQHF
D gene: NA
V gene: TRBV19
clone size: NA

CDR3 protein: CSVEGSGTSYNEQFF
D gene: TRBD2
V gene: TRBV29-1
clone size: NA

CDR3 protein: CASSYAGGRNSPLHF
D gene: NA
V gene: TRBV7-9
clone size: NA

CDR3 protein: CASSVTSPGTGELFF
D gene: NA
V gene: TRBV2
clone size: NA

CDR3 protein: CASSGDSDSTDTQYF
D gene: NA
V gene: TRBV9
clone size: NA

CDR3 protein: CASSLTGGDEKLFF
D gene: NA
V gene: TRBV19
clone size: NA

CDR3 protein: CASREEYESLPGANVLTF
D gene: NA
V gene: TRBV6-1
clone size: NA

CDR3 protein: CASSLEGYNTEAFF
D gene: NA
V gene: TRBV5-1
clone size: NA

CDR3 protein: CASTSPGFGTDTQYF
D gene: NA
V gene: TRBV28
clone size: NA

CDR3 protein: CASSLGDRGYGYTF
D gene: TRBD1
V gene: TRBV5-4
clone size: NA

CDR3 protein: CASSARTGRAEAFF
D gene: TRBD1
V gene: TRBV5-6
clone size: NA

CDR3 protein: CATSRDPPGGSDPTYNEQFF
D gene: TRBD2
V gene: TRBV15
clone size: NA

CDR3 protein: CASSLALGDRAGNTIYF
D gene: TRBD1
V gene: TRBV7-8
clone size: NA

CDR3 protein: CASSSLAGAYNEQFF
D gene: TRBD2
V gene: TRBV5-1
clone size: NA

CDR3 protein: CASSRTGGHEVYTF
D gene: TRBD1
V gene: TRBV11-1
clone size: NA

CDR3 protein: CASNPAGTGLNTEAFF
D gene: TRBD1
V gene: TRBV9
clone size: NA

CDR3 protein: CASSQEFISNSPLHF
D gene: NA
V gene: TRBV4-1
clone size: NA

CDR3 protein: CASSLVMGQRATEAFF
D gene: TRBD1
V gene: TRBV11-2
clone size: NA

CDR3 protein: CASPTTSNTGELFF
D gene: NA
V gene: TRBV19
clone size: NA

CDR3 protein: CASSPAGTEAFF
D gene: NA
V gene: TRBV18
clone size: NA

CDR3 protein: CASSNRQIETQYF
D gene: NA
V gene: TRBV7-9
clone size: NA

CDR3 protein: CASSPRDRFFGGHQPQHF
D gene: NA
V gene: TRBV18
clone size: NA

CDR3 protein: CASSGIGALYGYTF
D gene: NA
V gene: TRBV11-2
clone size: NA

CDR3 protein: CASSLVGGGATGELFF
D gene: NA
V gene: TRBV11-2
clone size: once

CDR3 protein: CAWSAPGRGTYEQYF
D gene: TRBD2
V gene: TRBV30
clone size: once

CDR3 protein: CASSPPAASEKLFF
D gene: NA
V gene: TRBV18
clone size: NA

CDR3 protein: CASSPRSPTQGIREQYF
D gene: NA
V gene: TRBV6-6
clone size: few